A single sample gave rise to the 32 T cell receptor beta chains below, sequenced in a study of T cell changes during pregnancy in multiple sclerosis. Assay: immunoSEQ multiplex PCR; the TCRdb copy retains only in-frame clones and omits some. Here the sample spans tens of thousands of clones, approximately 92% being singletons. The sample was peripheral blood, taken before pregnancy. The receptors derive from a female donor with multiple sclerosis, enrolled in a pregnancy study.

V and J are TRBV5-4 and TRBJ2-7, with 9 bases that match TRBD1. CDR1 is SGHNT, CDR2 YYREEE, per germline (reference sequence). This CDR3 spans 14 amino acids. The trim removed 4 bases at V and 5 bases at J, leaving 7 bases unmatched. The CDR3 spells CASSPRTGDHEQYF. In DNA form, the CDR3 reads TGTGCCAGCAGCCCCCGGACAGGGGATCACGAGCAGTACTTC.

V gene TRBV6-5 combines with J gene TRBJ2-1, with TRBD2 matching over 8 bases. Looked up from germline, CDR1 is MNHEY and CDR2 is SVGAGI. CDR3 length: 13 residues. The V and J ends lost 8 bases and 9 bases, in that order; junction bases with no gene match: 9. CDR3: CASRVGAGGEQFF. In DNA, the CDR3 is TGTGCCAGCCGAGTAGGGGCGGGAGGTGAGCAGTTCTTC.

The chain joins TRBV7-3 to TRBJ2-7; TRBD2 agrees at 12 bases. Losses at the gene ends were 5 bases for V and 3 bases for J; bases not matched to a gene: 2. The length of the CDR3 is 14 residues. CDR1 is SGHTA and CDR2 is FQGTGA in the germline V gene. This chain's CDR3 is CASSKTSGSYEQYF. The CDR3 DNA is TGTGCCAGCAGCAAGACTAGCGGGAGCTACGAGCAGTACTTC.

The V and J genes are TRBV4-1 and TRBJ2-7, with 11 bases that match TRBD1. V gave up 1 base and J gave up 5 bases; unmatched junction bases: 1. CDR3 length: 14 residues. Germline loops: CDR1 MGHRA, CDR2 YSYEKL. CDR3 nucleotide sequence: TGCGCCAGCAGCCAAGGGGACAGGGGGAACGAGCAGTACTTC. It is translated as CASSQGDRGNEQYF.

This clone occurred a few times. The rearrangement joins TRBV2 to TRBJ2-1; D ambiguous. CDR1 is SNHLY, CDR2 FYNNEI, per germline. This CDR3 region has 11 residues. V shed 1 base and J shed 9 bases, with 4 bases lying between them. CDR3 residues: CASSEVREQFF. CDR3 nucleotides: TGTGCCAGCAGTGAAGTCCGTGAGCAGTTCTTC.

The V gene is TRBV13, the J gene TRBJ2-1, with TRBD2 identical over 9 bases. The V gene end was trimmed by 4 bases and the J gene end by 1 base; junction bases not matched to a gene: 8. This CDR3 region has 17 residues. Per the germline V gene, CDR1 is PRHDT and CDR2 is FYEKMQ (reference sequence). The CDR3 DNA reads TGTGCCAGCAGCTCGAACTTAGCGGGAGCATCCTACAATGAGCAGTTCTTC. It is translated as CASSSNLAGASYNEQFF.

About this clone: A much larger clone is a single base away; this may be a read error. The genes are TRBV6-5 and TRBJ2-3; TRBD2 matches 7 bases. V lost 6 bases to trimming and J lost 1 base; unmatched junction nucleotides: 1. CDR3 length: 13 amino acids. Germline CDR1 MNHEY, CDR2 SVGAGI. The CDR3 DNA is TGTGCCAGCAGGAGCGGGGGCACAGATACGCAGTATTTT. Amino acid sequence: CASRSGGTDTQYF.

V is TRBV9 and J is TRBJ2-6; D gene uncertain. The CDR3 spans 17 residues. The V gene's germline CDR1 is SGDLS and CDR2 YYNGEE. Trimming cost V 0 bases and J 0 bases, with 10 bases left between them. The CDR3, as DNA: TGTGCCAGCAGCGTAGAATTGGCCACCTCTGGGGCCAACGTCCTGACTTTC. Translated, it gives CASSVELATSGANVLTF. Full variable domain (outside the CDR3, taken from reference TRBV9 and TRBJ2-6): DSGVTQTPKHLITATGQRVTLRCSPRSGDLSVYWYQQSLDQGLQFLIQYYNGEERAKGNILERFSAQQFPDLHSELNLSSLELGDSALYFCASSVELATSGANVLTFGAGSRLTVL.

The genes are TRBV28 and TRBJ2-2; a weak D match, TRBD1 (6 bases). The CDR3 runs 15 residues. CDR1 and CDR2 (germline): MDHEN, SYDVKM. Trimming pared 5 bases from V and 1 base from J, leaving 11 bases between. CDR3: CASSPTGWNTGELFF. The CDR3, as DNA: TGTGCCAGCAGTCCTACAGGGTGGAACACCGGGGAGCTGTTTTTT.

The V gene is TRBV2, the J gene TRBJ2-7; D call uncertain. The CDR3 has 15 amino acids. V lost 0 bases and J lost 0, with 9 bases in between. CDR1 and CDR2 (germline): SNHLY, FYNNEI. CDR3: CASSEALRSSYEQYF. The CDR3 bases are TGTGCCAGCAGTGAAGCGCTCCGGAGCTCCTACGAGCAGTACTTC.

The CDR3, as DNA: TGTGCCAGCTCACCACAAAGGGGGCGCGGGGCTGAAGCTTTCTTT. Translated, it gives CASSPQRGRGAEAFF. The chain is built from TRBV18 and TRBJ1-1, with 7 bases lining up with TRBD1. There are 15 residues in the CDR3. V was clipped by 1 base and J by 6 bases; unmatched bases: 8. Per germline, CDR1 KGHSH and CDR2 LQKENI.

CDR3 sequence (DNA): TGTGCCAGCCAACAGGAAAGCTCCTACGAGCAGTACTTC. Translated: CASQQESSYEQYF. The chain has TRBV28 and TRBJ2-7; weak D call: TRBD1 (5 bases). Germline CDR1 MDHEN, CDR2 SYDVKM. This CDR3 has 13 amino acids. Trimming shortened V by 8 bases and J by 0 bases, and 11 bases separated the two germline ends.

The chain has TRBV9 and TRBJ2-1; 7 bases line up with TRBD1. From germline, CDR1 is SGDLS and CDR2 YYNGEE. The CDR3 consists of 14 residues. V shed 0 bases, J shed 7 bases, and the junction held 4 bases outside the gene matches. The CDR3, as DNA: TGTGCCAGCAGCGTAGAGGGACAGATAAATGAGCAGTTCTTC. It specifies CASSVEGQINEQFF.

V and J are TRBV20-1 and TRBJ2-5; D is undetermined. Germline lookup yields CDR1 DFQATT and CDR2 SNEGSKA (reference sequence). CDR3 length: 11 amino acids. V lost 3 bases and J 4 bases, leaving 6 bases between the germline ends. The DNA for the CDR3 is TGCAGTGCTAGTACGGGAGAGACCCAGTACTTC. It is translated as CSASTGETQYF.

The CDR3 bases are TGCGCCAGCAGCGACTCACGGACTAGCGGGGGGCAGGATACGCAGTATTTT. Residues: CASSDSRTSGGQDTQYF. The chain has TRBV4-1 and TRBJ2-3, with 14 positions matching TRBD2. The germline V gene has CDR1 MGHRA and CDR2 YSYEKL. Trimming cost V 5 bases and J 6 bases; bases outside gene matches: 10. This CDR3 is 17 amino acids long.

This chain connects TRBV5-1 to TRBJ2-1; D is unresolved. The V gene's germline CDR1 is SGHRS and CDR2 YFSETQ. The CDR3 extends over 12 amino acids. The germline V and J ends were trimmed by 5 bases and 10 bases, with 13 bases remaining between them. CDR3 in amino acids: CASSLTVLEQFF. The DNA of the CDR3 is TGCGCCAGCAGTTTGACGGTCCTCGAGCAGTTCTTC.

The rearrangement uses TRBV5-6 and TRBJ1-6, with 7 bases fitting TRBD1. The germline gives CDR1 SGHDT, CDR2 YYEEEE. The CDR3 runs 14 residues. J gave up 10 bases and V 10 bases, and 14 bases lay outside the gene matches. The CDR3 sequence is CAVGRGQVGSPLHF. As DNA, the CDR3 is TGTGCCGTCGGACGAGGACAGGTTGGATCACCCCTCCACTTT. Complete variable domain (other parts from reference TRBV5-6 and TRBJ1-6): DAGVTQSPTHLIKTRGQQVTLRCSPKSGHDTVSWYQQALGQGPQFIFQYYEEEERQRGNFPDRFSGHQFPNYSSELNVNALLLGDSALYLCAVGRGQVGSPLHFGNGTRLTVT.

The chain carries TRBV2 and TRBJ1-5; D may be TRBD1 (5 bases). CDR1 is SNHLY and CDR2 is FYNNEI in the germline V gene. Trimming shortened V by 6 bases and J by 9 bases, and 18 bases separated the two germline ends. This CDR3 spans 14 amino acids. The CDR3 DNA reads TGTGCCAGCAGGGAAACAGGTGCGTTTTCGCCCCAGCATTTT. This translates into CASRETGAFSPQHF.

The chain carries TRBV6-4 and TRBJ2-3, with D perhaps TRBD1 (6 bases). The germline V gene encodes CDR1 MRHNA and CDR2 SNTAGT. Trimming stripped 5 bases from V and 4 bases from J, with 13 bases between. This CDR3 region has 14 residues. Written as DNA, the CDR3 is TGTGCCAGCAGTATCCGTGGGGGCGCAGATACGCAGTATTTT. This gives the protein CASSIRGGADTQYF.

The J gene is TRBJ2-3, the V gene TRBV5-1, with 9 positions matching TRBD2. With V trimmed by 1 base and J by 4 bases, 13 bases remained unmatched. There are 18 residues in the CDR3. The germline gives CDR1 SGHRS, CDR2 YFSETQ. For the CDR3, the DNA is TGCGCCAGCAGCTTGAGGAGTCCTAGCGGGATAATGGCAGATACGCAGTATTTT. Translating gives CASSLRSPSGIMADTQYF.

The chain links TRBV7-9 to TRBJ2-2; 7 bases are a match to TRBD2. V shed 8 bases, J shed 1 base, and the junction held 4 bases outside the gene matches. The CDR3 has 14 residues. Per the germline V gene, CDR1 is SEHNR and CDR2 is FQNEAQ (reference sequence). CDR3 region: CASDGRRNTGELFF. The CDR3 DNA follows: TGTGCCAGCGACGGGAGGAGGAACACCGGGGAGCTGTTTTTT.

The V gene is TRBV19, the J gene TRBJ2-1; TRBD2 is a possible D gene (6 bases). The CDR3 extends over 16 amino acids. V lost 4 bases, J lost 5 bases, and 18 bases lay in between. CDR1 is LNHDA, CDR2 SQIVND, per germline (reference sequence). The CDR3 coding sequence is TGTGCCAGTAGTACCTCTCGGGGGAGAGGAGACAATGAGCAGTTCTTC. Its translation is CASSTSRGRGDNEQFF.

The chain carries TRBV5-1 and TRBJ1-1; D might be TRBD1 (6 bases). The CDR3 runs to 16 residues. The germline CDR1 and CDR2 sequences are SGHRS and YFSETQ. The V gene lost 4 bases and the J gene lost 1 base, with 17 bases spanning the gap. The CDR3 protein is CASSLIGGAGNTEAFF. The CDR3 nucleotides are TGCGCCAGCAGCCTAATTGGGGGGGCAGGGAACACTGAAGCTTTCTTT.

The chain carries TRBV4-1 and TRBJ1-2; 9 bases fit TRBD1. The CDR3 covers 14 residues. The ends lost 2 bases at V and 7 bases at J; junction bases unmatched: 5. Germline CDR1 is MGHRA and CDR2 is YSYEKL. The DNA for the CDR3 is TGCGCCAGCAGCCAACCCGGGACAGGGACTGGCTACACCTTC. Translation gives CASSQPGTGTGYTF.

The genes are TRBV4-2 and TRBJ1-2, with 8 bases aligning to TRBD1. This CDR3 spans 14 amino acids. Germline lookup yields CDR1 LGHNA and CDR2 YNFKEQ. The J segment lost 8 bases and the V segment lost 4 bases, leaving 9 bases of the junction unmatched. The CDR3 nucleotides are TGTGCCAGCAGCCCCTCGGACAGGGAACGCGGCTACACCTTC. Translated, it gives CASSPSDRERGYTF.

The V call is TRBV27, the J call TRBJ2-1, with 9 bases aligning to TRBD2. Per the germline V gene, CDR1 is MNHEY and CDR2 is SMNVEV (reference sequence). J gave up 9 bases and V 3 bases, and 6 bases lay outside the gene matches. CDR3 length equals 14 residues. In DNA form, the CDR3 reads TGTGCCAGCAGTTTCCTCGCGGGGGGGAGTGAGCAGTTCTTC. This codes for CASSFLAGGSEQFF.

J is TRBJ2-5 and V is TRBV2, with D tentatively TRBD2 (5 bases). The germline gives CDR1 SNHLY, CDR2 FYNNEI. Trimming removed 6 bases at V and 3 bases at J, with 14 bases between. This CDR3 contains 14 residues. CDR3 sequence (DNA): TGTGCCAGCAGGGCGAGGGCGATAGAAGAGACCCAGTACTTC. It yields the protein CASRARAIEETQYF.

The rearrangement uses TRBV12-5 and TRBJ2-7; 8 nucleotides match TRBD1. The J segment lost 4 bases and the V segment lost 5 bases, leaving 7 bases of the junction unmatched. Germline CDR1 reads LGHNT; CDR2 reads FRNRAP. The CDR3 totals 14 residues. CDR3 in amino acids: CASGPMDREYEQYF. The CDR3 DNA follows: TGTGCTAGTGGTCCCATGGACAGGGAATACGAGCAGTACTTC.

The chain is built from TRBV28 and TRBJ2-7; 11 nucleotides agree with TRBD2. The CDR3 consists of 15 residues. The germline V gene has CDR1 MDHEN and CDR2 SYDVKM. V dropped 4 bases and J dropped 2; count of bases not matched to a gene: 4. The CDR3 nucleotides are TGTGCCAGCAGTTCTAGGACTAGCGGGCCCTACGAGCAGTACTTC. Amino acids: CASSSRTSGPYEQYF.

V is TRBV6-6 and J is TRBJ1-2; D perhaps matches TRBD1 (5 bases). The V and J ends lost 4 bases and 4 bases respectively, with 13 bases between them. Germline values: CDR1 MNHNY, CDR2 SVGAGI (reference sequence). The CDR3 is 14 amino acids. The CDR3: CASSSITGVYGYTF. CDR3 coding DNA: TGTGCCAGCAGTTCCATAACAGGAGTCTATGGCTACACCTTC.

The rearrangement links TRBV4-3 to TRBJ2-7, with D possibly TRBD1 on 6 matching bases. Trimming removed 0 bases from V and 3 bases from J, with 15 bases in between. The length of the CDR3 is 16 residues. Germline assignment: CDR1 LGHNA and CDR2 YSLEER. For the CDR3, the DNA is TGCGCCAGCAGCCAAGATCTACAGGGTGCCAACTACGAGCAGTACTTC. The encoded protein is CASSQDLQGANYEQYF.

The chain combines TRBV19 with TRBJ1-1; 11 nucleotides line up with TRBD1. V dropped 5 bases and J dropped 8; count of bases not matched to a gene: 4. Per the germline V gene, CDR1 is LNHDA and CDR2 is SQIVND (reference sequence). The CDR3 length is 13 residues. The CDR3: CASSWRTGGEAFF. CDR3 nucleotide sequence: TGTGCCAGTAGTTGGCGGACAGGGGGCGAAGCTTTCTTT.